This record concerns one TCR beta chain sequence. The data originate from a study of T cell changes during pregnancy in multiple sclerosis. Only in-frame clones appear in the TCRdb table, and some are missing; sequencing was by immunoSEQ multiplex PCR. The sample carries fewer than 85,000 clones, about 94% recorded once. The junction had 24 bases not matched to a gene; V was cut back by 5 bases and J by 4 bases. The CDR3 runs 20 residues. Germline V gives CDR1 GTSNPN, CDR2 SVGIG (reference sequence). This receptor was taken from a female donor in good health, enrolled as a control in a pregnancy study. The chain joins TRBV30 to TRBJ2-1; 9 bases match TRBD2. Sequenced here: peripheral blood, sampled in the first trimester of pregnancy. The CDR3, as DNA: TGTGCCTGGTCGCACTATAACCTCCGCGGGAGGGCGGTTTGGTACAATGAGCAGTTCTTC. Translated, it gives CAWSHYNLRGRAVWYNEQFF.